The 29 T cell receptor beta chains reported below all come from one sample, sequenced in a study of cytomegalovirus exposure and HLA in healthy donors. The PCR made use of 60 Vbeta and 13 Jbeta primers. Repertoires were generated with immunoSEQ multiplex PCR, while TCRdb's copy carries only in-frame clones and drops some. This table holds roughly 100,000 clones, approximately 60% found once. Sequencing was carried out using PBMCs. All receptors come from a boy aged 10-17 years in good health and CMV-seropositive.

This clone was seen more than once but under ten times. This sequence joins TRBV19 and TRBJ1-5; unclear D gene. V shed 3 bases and J shed 4 bases, with 19 bases lying between them. The CDR3 extends over 17 amino acids. Per the germline V gene, CDR1 is LNHDA and CDR2 is SQIVND (reference sequence). The CDR3 DNA reads as TGTGCCAGTAGTATGGGCGGGGTCTCGGGAAAGAATCAGCCCCAGCATTTT. This gives the protein CASSMGGVSGKNQPQHF.

The J gene is TRBJ2-3, the V gene TRBV5-1, with D maybe TRBD1 (6 bases). Germline CDR1 SGHRS, CDR2 YFSETQ. V lost 2 bases and J 2 bases, leaving 15 bases between the germline ends. This CDR3 spans 16 amino acids. CDR3 amino acids: CASSLTGSRDTDTQYF. The DNA for the CDR3 is TGCGCCAGCAGCTTAACAGGGTCTCGGGACACAGATACGCAGTATTTT.

This clone was detected only once. The chain links TRBV30 to TRBJ1-1, with TRBD1 matching over 8 bases. Germline-derived CDR1 and CDR2 are GTSNPN and SVGIG (reference sequence). The V and J ends lost 5 bases and 4 bases, in that order; junction bases with no gene match: 9. The CDR3 has 14 amino acids. CDR3 loop: CAWERTGQGTEAFF. The CDR3 DNA reads TGTGCCTGGGAGAGGACAGGGCAAGGCACTGAAGCTTTCTTT.

CDR3 residues: CASSPGERSYGYTF. CDR3 DNA: TGCGCCAGCAGCCCTGGGGAGAGAAGCTATGGCTACACCTTC. This chain uses TRBV10-2 with TRBJ1-2; D gene unclear. The CDR3 extends over 14 amino acids. Germline assignment: CDR1 WSHSY and CDR2 SAAADI. Trimming shortened V by 6 bases and J by 4 bases, and 15 bases separated the two germline ends.

This clone was seen more than once but under ten times. The chain combines TRBV18 with TRBJ2-3, with TRBD2 as a possible D gene (6 bases). This CDR3 contains 16 residues. With 3 bases removed from V and 4 bases from J, the gap between germline ends came to 17 bases. Germline assignment: CDR1 KGHSH and CDR2 LQKENI. The CDR3 here is CASSPNSLAGSDTQYF. In DNA, the CDR3 is TGTGCCAGCTCACCGAATTCCCTCGCGGGGTCAGATACGCAGTATTTT.

A few counts support this clone. This CDR3 reads CASSSRQGMNTEAFF. In DNA, the CDR3 is TGTGCCAGCAGCTCCCGACAGGGAATGAACACTGAAGCTTTCTTT. The chain couples TRBV7-2 to TRBJ1-1, with TRBD1 matching over 7 bases. CDR1 is SGHTA, CDR2 FQGNSA, per germline. The length of the CDR3 is 15 residues. J gave up 0 bases and V 4 bases, and 5 bases lay outside the gene matches.

On this clone itself: The identical CDR3 is also encoded by other nucleotide sequences in the sample. The V gene is TRBV6-1, the J gene TRBJ2-1, with TRBD2 matching over 9 bases. This CDR3 comprises 13 residues. Germline V gene lookup returns CDR1 MNHNS and CDR2 SASEGT. V lost 4 bases and J lost 7; bases outside the gene matches: 2. The DNA for the CDR3 is TGTGCCAGCAGTGGGCTAGCGGGGAATGAGCAGTTCTTC. Amino acid sequence: CASSGLAGNEQFF.

The CDR3 loop is CASSAHLRTQYF. CDR3 bases: TGTGCCAGCAGTGCCCACTTGAGGACGCAGTATTTT. The chain uses TRBV25-1 and TRBJ2-3; no clear D gene. The V end lost 4 bases, the J end lost 9 bases, and 11 bases lay between the germline ends. Per the germline V gene, CDR1 is MGHDK and CDR2 is SYGVNS. CDR3 length: 12 residues.

This clone was seen only a few times. The CDR3 nucleotides read TGTGCCAGCAGCGTTGACAGGATTGAAGCTTTCTTT. Residues: CASSVDRIEAFF. The chain couples TRBV5-6 to TRBJ1-1; possible D gene TRBD1, 6 bases. Germline CDR1 reads SGHDT; CDR2 reads YYEEEE. Trimming took 4 bases from V and 7 from J, leaving 11 bases between them. There are 12 residues in the CDR3.

This clone turned up a few times. This chain connects TRBV7-8 to TRBJ2-2, with 7 bases lining up with TRBD1. The junction had 7 bases not matched to a gene; V was cut back by 4 bases and J by 5 bases. The CDR3 is 15 residues long. Per germline, CDR1 SGHVS and CDR2 FQNEAQ. Here the CDR3 reads CASSSSTGSTGELFF. CDR3 in DNA: TGTGCCAGCAGCTCGTCGACAGGGAGTACCGGGGAGCTGTTTTTT.

This clone was observed a handful of times. The chain uses TRBV5-8 and TRBJ2-7; perhaps TRBD2 as D (6 bases). Germline V gene data show CDR1 as SGHTS and CDR2 as YDEGEE. The CDR3 consists of 18 residues. V was clipped by 4 bases and J by 2 bases, with 25 bases between them. The CDR3 loop is CASSLPISGGSRPYEQYF. CDR3 sequence (DNA): TGTGCCAGCAGCCTCCCCATTAGCGGAGGCTCGAGACCCTACGAGCAGTACTTC. Complete variable domain (other parts from reference TRBV5-8 and TRBJ2-7): EAGVTQSPTHLIKTRGQQATLRCSPISGHTSVYWYQQALGLGLQFLLWYDEGEERNRGNFPPRFSGRQFPNYSSELNVNALELEDSALYLCASSLPISGGSRPYEQYFGPGTRLTVT.

The gene calls are TRBV30 and TRBJ2-1; 7 nucleotides line up with TRBD2. CDR1 is GTSNPN and CDR2 is SVGIG in the germline V gene (reference sequence). The J segment lost 8 bases and the V segment lost 2 bases, leaving 12 bases of the junction unmatched. The CDR3 covers 15 residues. CDR3: CAWSSPGTMTDEQFF. Written as DNA, the CDR3 is TGTGCCTGGAGTTCACCCGGGACTATGACAGATGAGCAGTTCTTC.

The J gene is TRBJ2-7, the V gene TRBV5-1, with TRBD2 as a possible D gene (5 bases). CDR3 length equals 16 residues. Germline assignment: CDR1 SGHRS and CDR2 YFSETQ. Trimming removed 3 bases from V and 3 bases from J, with 19 bases in between. CDR3 nucleotide sequence: TGCGCCAGCAGCTCGGGAACTATTACCTCCCACTACGAGCAGTACTTC. It codes for CASSSGTITSHYEQYF.

The CDR3 sequence is CASGRGLQYEQYF. Written as DNA, the CDR3 is TGTGCCAGCGGCAGGGGGCTACAATACGAGCAGTACTTC. The chain couples TRBV7-9 to TRBJ2-7; TRBD1 aligns across 8 bases. The J segment lost 4 bases and the V segment lost 8 bases, leaving 7 bases of the junction unmatched. This CDR3 has 13 amino acids. CDR1 and CDR2 (germline): SEHNR, FQNEAQ (reference sequence).

The chain recombines TRBV4-1 with TRBJ1-2, with D perhaps TRBD1 (5 bases). CDR3 size: 13 residues. CDR1 and CDR2 (germline): MGHRA, YSYEKL. The ends were cut back, 2 bases at V and 6 bases at J, with 10 bases in the middle. CDR3 protein: CASSQKGSNGYTF. In nucleotides, the CDR3 is TGCGCCAGCAGCCAAAAGGGGTCGAATGGCTACACCTTC.

This sequence joins TRBV6-1 and TRBJ1-4, with 7 bases lining up with TRBD1. After removal of 4 bases from V and 0 bases from J, the junction contained 5 bases not matched to a gene. There are 16 residues in the CDR3. Germline V gene lookup returns CDR1 MNHNS and CDR2 SASEGT. Here the CDR3 reads CASSGRDRATNEKLFF. CDR3 nucleotides: TGTGCCAGCAGTGGGCGGGACAGAGCAACTAATGAAAAACTGTTTTTT.

This clone was found once. The V call is TRBV19, the J call TRBJ2-7; 9 positions match TRBD1. The germline gives CDR1 LNHDA, CDR2 SQIVND (reference sequence). With 3 bases clipped from V and 1 base from J, the junction kept 4 bases outside the gene matches. The CDR3 has 15 residues. CDR3 coding DNA: TGTGCCAGTAGTATCTGGACAGGGGAGTCCTACGAGCAGTACTTC. It specifies CASSIWTGESYEQYF.

The V call is TRBV7-2, the J call TRBJ2-7; possible D gene TRBD1, 6 bases. Trimming removed 2 bases from V and 2 bases from J, with 10 bases in between. This CDR3 comprises 14 residues. CDR1 is SGHTA, CDR2 FQGNSA, per germline. CDR3 amino acids: CASSLQGGTYEQYF. CDR3 nucleotide sequence: TGTGCCAGCAGCTTACAAGGGGGAACCTACGAGCAGTACTTC.

J is TRBJ2-3 and V is TRBV2, with 11 positions matching TRBD1. Trimming at V came to 2 bases and at J to 5 bases, leaving 3 bases not matched to a gene. The CDR3 runs 15 residues. Germline values: CDR1 SNHLY, CDR2 FYNNEI. In DNA, the CDR3 is TGTGCCAGCAGTGAACAGGGACAGGGGGGAGATACGCAGTATTTT. It yields the protein CASSEQGQGGDTQYF.

This clone occurred a few times. The chain links TRBV27 to TRBJ1-1; no clear D gene. Germline-derived CDR1 and CDR2 are MNHEY and SMNVEV (reference sequence). V dropped 3 bases and J dropped 3 bases, with 11 bases sitting between them. The CDR3 sequence is 14 residues long. The CDR3 reads CASSFYSSDTEAFF. As DNA, the CDR3 is TGTGCCAGCAGTTTTTATTCTAGCGACACTGAAGCTTTCTTT.

This sequence joins TRBV30 and TRBJ2-1, with 16 bases lining up with TRBD2. This CDR3 region has 15 residues. The germline V gene encodes CDR1 GTSNPN and CDR2 SVGIG (reference sequence). The junction had 4 bases not matched to a gene; V was cut back by 4 bases and J by 7 bases. CDR3 loop: CAWTGLAGGPNEQFF. CDR3 nucleotide sequence: TGTGCCTGGACGGGACTAGCGGGAGGGCCGAATGAGCAGTTCTTC.

The chain links TRBV6-6 to TRBJ2-7, with a weak D call TRBD1 (8 bases). CDR3 length: 14 amino acids. Between the trimmed V and J ends, which lost 6 bases and 2 bases, there was a span of 14 bases. The germline CDR1 and CDR2 sequences are MNHNY and SVGAGI (reference sequence). CDR3 sequence: CASRTQGGAYEQYF. Here the CDR3 DNA reads TGTGCCAGCAGGACACAGGGGGGGGCCTACGAGCAGTACTTC.

This rearrangement joins TRBV11-2 to TRBJ2-1; tentatively, D is TRBD2 (5 bases). Per the germline V gene, CDR1 is SGHAT and CDR2 is FQNNGV. This CDR3 has 13 residues. V was pared by 5 bases and J by 5 bases, with 10 bases between. The CDR3 nucleotides read TGTGCCAGCAGCCCCGGGGTGAACAATGAGCAGTTCTTC. Translating gives CASSPGVNNEQFF. Looking up the rest from reference TRBV11-2 and TRBJ2-1 gives the full variable domain: EAGVAQSPRYKIIEKRQSVAFWCNPISGHATLYWYQQILGQGPKLLIQFQNNGVVDDSQLPKDRFSAERLKGVDSTLKIQPAKLEDSAVYLCASSPGVNNEQFFGPGTRLTVL.

Points on this clone: One end of the junction varies from germline; a read error may be responsible. The V call is TRBV6-1, the J call TRBJ2-3; 11 positions match TRBD2. The CDR3 contains 18 residues. CDR1 and CDR2 from the germline V gene are MNHNS and SASEGT. The CDR3 DNA is TGTGCCAGCAGTGGGCTAGCGGGGGGCCTCCTCGGCACAGATACGCAATATTTT. It is translated as CASSGLAGGLLGTDTQYF.

The rearrangement links TRBV2 to TRBJ1-1, with D unresolved. Germline CDR1 and CDR2: SNHLY and FYNNEI. The CDR3 sequence is 16 residues long. V was trimmed by 3 bases and J by 4 bases, leaving 18 bases between them. The CDR3 DNA follows: TGTGCCAGCAGTGAGAGTGAAGACTTCCTGAGCACTGAAGCTTTCTTT. Residues: CASSESEDFLSTEAFF.

This clone came up a few times. This chain connects TRBV7-6 to TRBJ1-2, with 9 bases fitting TRBD1. Germline lookup yields CDR1 SGHVS and CDR2 FNYEAQ. V lost 1 base and J lost 6; bases outside the gene matches: 6. The CDR3 spans 15 residues. The DNA of the CDR3 is TGTGCCAGCAGCTTAGAATCGGGACAGGGAAATGGCTACACCTTC. Translated: CASSLESGQGNGYTF.

The chain joins TRBV2 to TRBJ1-1, with D possibly matching TRBD1 (5 bases). V was trimmed by 2 bases and J by 1 base, leaving 14 bases between them. Germline assignment: CDR1 SNHLY and CDR2 FYNNEI. There are 16 residues in the CDR3. CDR3 sequence: CASSENWGWENTEAFF. CDR3 coding DNA: TGTGCCAGCAGTGAAAACTGGGGCTGGGAGAACACTGAAGCTTTCTTT.

The V gene is TRBV6-6, the J gene TRBJ1-4, with TRBD1 matching 10 bases. The CDR3 consists of 15 residues. After removal of 5 bases from V and 4 bases from J, the junction contained 4 bases not matched to a gene. CDR1 is MNHNY and CDR2 is SVGAGI in the germline V gene (reference sequence). In DNA form, the CDR3 reads TGTGCCAGCAGTAAGGGGACAGGGGTTAATGAAAAACTGTTTTTT. It encodes CASSKGTGVNEKLFF.

This clone was counted a few times. The chain couples TRBV7-8 to TRBJ1-4, with a possible D match to TRBD1 (6 bases). CDR1 is SGHVS and CDR2 is FQNEAQ in the germline V gene. Trimming pared 4 bases from V and 8 bases from J, leaving 17 bases between. CDR3 length: 15 residues. In DNA form, the CDR3 reads TGTGCCAGCAGCTCCGCCGGGGGGCGGAAAGAAAAACTGTTTTTT. Translated, it gives CASSSAGGRKEKLFF.